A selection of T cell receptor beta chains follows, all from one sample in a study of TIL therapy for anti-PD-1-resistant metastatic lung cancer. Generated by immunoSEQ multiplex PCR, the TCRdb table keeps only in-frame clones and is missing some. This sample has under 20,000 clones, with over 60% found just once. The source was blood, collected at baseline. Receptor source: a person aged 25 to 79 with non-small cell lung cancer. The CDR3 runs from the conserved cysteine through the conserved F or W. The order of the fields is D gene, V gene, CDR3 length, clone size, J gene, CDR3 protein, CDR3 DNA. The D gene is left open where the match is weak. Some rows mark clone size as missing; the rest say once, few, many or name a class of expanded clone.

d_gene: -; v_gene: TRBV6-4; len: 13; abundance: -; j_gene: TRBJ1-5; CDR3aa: CASSESVNQPQHF; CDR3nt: TGTGCCAGCAGTGAGTCAGTCAATCAGCCCCAGCATTTT
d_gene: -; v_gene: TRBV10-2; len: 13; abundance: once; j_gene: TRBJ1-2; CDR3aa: CASSESSGYGYTF; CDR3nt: TGCGCCAGCAGTGAGTCGTCAGGTTATGGCTACACCTTC
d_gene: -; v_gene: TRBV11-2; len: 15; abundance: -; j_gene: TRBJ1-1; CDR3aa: CASSLVTGFGTEAFF; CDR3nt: TGTGCCAGCAGCTTAGTAACAGGGTTCGGCACTGAAGCTTTCTTT
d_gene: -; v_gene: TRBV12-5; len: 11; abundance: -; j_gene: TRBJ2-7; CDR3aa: CASSQGYEQYF; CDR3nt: TGTGCTAGTAGCCAGGGGTACGAGCAGTACTTC
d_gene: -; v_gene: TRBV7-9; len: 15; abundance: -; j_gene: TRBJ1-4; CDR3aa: CASSLIPDDGEKLFF; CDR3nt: TGTGCCAGCAGCTTAATCCCGGACGACGGGGAAAAACTGTTTTTT
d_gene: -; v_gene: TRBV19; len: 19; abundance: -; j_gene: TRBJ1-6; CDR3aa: CASSRSTDSPSSYNSPLHF; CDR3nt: TGTGCCAGTAGTAGGTCGACCGACTCCCCGAGCTCCTATAATTCACCCCTCCACTTT
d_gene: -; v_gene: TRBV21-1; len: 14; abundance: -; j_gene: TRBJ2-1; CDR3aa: CASSKWGSYNEQFF; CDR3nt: TGTGCCAGCAGCAAATGGGGCTCCTACAATGAGCAGTTCTTC
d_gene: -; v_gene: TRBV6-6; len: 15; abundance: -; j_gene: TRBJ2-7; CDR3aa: CASSPRETGRNEQYF; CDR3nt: TGTGCCAGCAGTCCCAGGGAGACGGGACGGAACGAGCAGTACTTC
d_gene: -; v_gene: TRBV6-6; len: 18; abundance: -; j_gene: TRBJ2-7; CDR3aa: CASSPPDGGKGVSYEQYF; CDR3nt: TGTGCCAGCAGTCCCCCGGATGGAGGGAAGGGGGTTTCCTACGAGCAGTACTTC
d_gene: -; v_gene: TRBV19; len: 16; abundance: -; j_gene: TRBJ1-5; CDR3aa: CASSMVVRQINQPQHF; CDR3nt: TGTGCCAGTAGTATGGTGGTTCGGCAAATCAATCAGCCCCAGCATTTT
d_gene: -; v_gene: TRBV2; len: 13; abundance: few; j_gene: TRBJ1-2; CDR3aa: CASSEVGEIGYTF; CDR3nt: TGTGCCAGCAGTGAAGTGGGGGAAATCGGCTACACCTTC
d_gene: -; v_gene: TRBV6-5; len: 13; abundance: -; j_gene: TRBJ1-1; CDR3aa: CASSLTGGTEAFF; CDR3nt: TGTGCCAGCAGTTTGACCGGGGGCACTGAAGCTTTCTTT
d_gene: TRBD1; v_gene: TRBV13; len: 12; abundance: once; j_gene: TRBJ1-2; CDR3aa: CASSGTGADYTF; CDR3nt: TGTGCCAGCAGTGGGACAGGGGCCGACTACACCTTC
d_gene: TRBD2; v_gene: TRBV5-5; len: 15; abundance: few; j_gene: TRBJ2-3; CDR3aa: CASSRSGGGTDTQYF; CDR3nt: TGTGCCAGCAGCCGTAGCGGGGGAGGCACAGATACGCAGTATTTT
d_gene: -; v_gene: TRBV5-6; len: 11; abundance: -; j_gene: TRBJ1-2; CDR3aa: CASSMTRAFTF; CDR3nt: TGTGCCAGCAGCATGACCAGGGCATTCACCTTC
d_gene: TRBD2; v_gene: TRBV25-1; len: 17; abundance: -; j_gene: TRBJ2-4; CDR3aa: CASSPPGAGAGENIQYF; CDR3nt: TGTGCCAGCAGTCCCCCAGGCGCGGGAGCGGGGGAAAACATTCAGTACTTC
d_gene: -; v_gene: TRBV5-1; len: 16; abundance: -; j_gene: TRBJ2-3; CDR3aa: CASNLQGGGSTDTQYF; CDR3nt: TGCGCCAGCAACCTTCAAGGGGGGGGTTCTACAGATACGCAGTATTTT
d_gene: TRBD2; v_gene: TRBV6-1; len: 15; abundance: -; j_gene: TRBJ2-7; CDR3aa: CASSDGLAGGYEQYF; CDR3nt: TGTGCCAGCAGTGACGGACTAGCGGGGGGCTACGAGCAGTACTTC
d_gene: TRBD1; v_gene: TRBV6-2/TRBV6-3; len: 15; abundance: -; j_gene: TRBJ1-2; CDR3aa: CASSYRTGGLYGYTF; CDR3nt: TGTGCCAGCAGTTACCGGACAGGGGGTCTCTATGGCTACACCTTC
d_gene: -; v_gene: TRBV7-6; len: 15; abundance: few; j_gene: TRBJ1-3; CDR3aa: CASSLAGGSGNTIYF; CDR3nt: TGTGCCAGCAGCTTAGCGGGAGGGTCCGGAAACACCATATATTTT
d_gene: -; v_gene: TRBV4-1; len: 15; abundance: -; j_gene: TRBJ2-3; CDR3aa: CASSQEGGGTDTQYF; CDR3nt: TGCGCCAGCAGCCAAGAAGGGGGTGGGACAGATACGCAGTATTTT
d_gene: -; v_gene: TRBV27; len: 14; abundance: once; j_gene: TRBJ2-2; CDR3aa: CASTLQPGVGELFF; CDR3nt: TGTGCCAGCACCCTTCAACCGGGAGTCGGGGAGCTGTTTTTT
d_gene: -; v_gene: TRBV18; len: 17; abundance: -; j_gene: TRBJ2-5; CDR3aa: CASSARGSTVLRETQYF; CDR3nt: TGTGCCAGCTCAGCCCGAGGTAGCACAGTCCTCAGAGAGACCCAGTACTTC
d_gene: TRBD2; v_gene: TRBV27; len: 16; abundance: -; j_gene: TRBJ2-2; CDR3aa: CASSSYPGLAAGELFF; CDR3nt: TGTGCCAGCAGTTCCTACCCGGGACTAGCCGCAGGGGAGCTGTTTTTT
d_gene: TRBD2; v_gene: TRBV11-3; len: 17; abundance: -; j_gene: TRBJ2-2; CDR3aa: CASSPGGSKGDTGELFF; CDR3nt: TGTGCCAGCAGCCCCGGGGGGTCCAAGGGTGACACCGGGGAGCTGTTTTTT
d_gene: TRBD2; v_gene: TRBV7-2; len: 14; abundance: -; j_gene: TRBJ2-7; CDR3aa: CASSSSGTPYEQYF; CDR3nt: TGTGCCAGCAGCTCTAGCGGGACGCCCTACGAGCAGTACTTC